The T cell receptor (beta chain) described here comes from a study of response to subunit inactivated influenza vaccine listed by TCRdb under 2018. Describing the broader study: The study used deep quantitative T cell receptor repertoire profiling to track responses to a trivalent subunit inactivated influenza vaccine. Overall results and qualifications from the work: The authors suggested that each seasonal influenza vaccination may recruit only a limited number of new T cells.

CDR1 and CDR2 were assigned from the germline V gene (reference sequence) as SGHNT and YYREEE. V trim: 3 bases; J trim: 4 bases; unmatched bases: 16. The CDR3, cysteine through phenylalanine, is 19 amino acids long. The read is trimmed to its CDR3 DNA, 57 bases read in frame from base 1. A word on this clonotype: Its target antigen remains unknown. Within one base of it there is no much larger clone, and no base qualities were kept.

The library was made by RT-PCR. The run used an Illumina HiSeq 2500. The raw public data were reprocessed by TCRdb itself: fastp quality trimming at Q25, MiXCR clonotype calling, in-frame beta chains only. Each record represents a unique CDR3 protein, reported with the most common genes and DNA among its rows. A total of fewer than 600,000 distinct CDR3 sequences appear in this sample, 6% to 9% of them only once. Of the sample, 10% to 15% falls within the top ten clones. The specimen was PBMCs from blood, collected roughly 24 months after vaccination. The chain couples TRBV5-4 to TRBJ2-1, and 10 bases in between align with TRBD1. The sequence derives from a man between 50 and 70 years old who received an inactivated influenza vaccine. Donor details come from another sample of the same person, matched by shared clones. In nucleotides, the sequence is TGTGCCAGCAGCTCCCGAGGGGTCCAGACAGGGGGCACGTACAATGAGCAGTTCTTC. Translated, it reads CASSSRGVQTGGTYNEQFF.